Described below is a single TCR beta chain sequence and its context. It lacks a known antigen. No quality values exist for individual bases; no much larger clone is one base distant. This sample was taken from a study of technical replicates of blood from a handful of donors (TCRdb year 2017). The library came from the immunoSEQ multiplex PCR assay. TCRdb's version of the immuneACCESS table is confined to in-frame rearrangements and falls short of the full clone set. An unresolved V gene accounts for under half of the shortfall where checked; the remainder is of unknown origin. The sample yields tens of thousands of clones; 90% to 95% were counted once. The ten largest clones represent around 3.9% of the sample. The trim is 1 base for V and 1 base for J, with a gap of 12 bases between the germline ends. Counted from cysteine to phenylalanine, this CDR3 has 15 amino acids. The kept DNA is CDR3 alone, 45 bases in frame from the first base. In the germline V gene (reference sequence), CDR1 corresponds to SGHNT and CDR2 to YYREEE.

The V and J segments used are TRBV5-4 and TRBJ2-7; matching of 5 bases hints at TRBD2 as the D gene. The origin of this receptor is a human donor in good health. Some clones in this sample may be carry-over from other donors' samples. Sequencing input: PBMCs. The bases read TGTGCCAGCAGCTTGTACGGGGATTCATCCTACGAGCAGTACTTC. This is translated as CASSLYGDSSYEQYF.